The 3 T cell receptor beta chains listed next were all sequenced from one sample in a study of cytomegalovirus exposure and HLA in healthy donors. Primers: 60 Vbeta forward and 13 Jbeta reverse. Here immunoSEQ multiplex PCR was the method, and the copy in TCRdb shows in-frame clones only, minus some. The sample includes about 200,000 clones, 75% to 90% of them seen just once. Material for sequencing was PBMCs. The receptors derive from a woman aged 25 to 39 in good health and CMV-seronegative.

This chain joins TRBV19 and TRBJ2-1; 9 positions agree with TRBD2. With 5 bases clipped from V and 8 bases from J, the junction kept 10 bases outside the gene matches. CDR1 is LNHDA, CDR2 SQIVND, per germline (reference sequence). The CDR3 extends over 15 amino acids. The CDR3 reads CASSAVAGVGDEQFF. Written as DNA, the CDR3 is TGTGCCAGTAGTGCGGTAGCGGGAGTTGGCGATGAGCAGTTCTTC.

This clone was observed once. The chain combines TRBV5-4 with TRBJ2-5; 11 nucleotides agree with TRBD2. Looked up from germline, CDR1 is SGHNT and CDR2 is YYREEE (reference sequence). The CDR3 loop spans 17 amino acids. Losses at the gene ends were 4 bases for V and 2 bases for J; bases not matched to a gene: 10. CDR3 residues: CASSRTPGLAAQETQYF. In DNA form, the CDR3 reads TGTGCCAGCAGCCGGACCCCGGGACTAGCGGCACAAGAGACCCAGTACTTC.

The gene calls are TRBV10-3 and TRBJ2-1, with 15 bases matching TRBD2. Germline V gene lookup returns CDR1 ENHRY and CDR2 SYGVKD. The CDR3 totals 21 residues. J gave up 2 bases and V 8 bases, and 19 bases lay outside the gene matches. The CDR3: CAIGGSQGLAGGPGAYNEQFF. The CDR3, as DNA: TGTGCCATCGGGGGAAGCCAAGGACTAGCGGGAGGGCCAGGGGCCTACAATGAGCAGTTCTTC.